This paragraph covers one TCR beta chain sequence. This record belongs to a study of blood T cell repertoires in COVID-19. Assay: immunoSEQ multiplex PCR; the TCRdb copy retains only in-frame clones and omits some. The sample yields 250,000 to 300,000 clones, more than 75% seen once. This CDR3 has 16 residues. Germline trimming cut 9 bases from V and 4 bases from J; bases unmatched to any gene: 15. Germline V gene data show CDR1 as LGHNT and CDR2 as FRNRAP. The chain is built from TRBV12-5 and TRBJ2-1, with 7 bases that match TRBD2. The sequencing input was peripheral blood. This clonotype originated in a woman in her thirties or forties who had recovered from COVID-19. This CDR3 reads CASTALLAGAYNEQFF. CDR3 coding DNA: TGTGCTAGCACGGCCCTTCTGGCGGGAGCTTACAATGAGCAGTTCTTC.